The 21 T cell receptor beta chains presented below share a single source sample, sequenced in a study of shared clonotypes between healthy human individuals. The data were produced by immunoSEQ multiplex PCR, yet TCRdb's version contains in-frame clones alone and is incomplete. The sample has over a million clones, approximately 96% seen once. Sequencing input: naive CD4+ T cells sorted from blood. As for subset: CD45RA+ positively selected. All receptors come from a man aged 30 to 39 in good health.

This clone was seen once. V is TRBV4-3 and J is TRBJ2-1; D not certain. The germline CDR1 and CDR2 sequences are LGHNA and YSLEER. Trimming removed 5 bases from V and 0 bases from J, with 11 bases in between. The CDR3 is made up of 15 amino acids. Here the CDR3 reads CASSAVLSSYNEQFF. As DNA, the CDR3 is TGCGCCAGCAGCGCAGTTCTGAGCTCCTACAATGAGCAGTTCTTC.

This chain links TRBV2 with TRBJ1-4; the match to TRBD1 covers 10 bases. The CDR3 length is 17 residues. The V and J ends lost 6 bases and 0 bases, in that order; junction bases with no gene match: 7. Germline V gene data show CDR1 as SNHLY and CDR2 as FYNNEI. DNA of the CDR3: TGTGCCAGCAGCTTTGGACAGGGGGTATCAACTAATGAAAAACTGTTTTTT. Amino acids: CASSFGQGVSTNEKLFF.

Only one count was recorded for this clone. The chain is built from TRBV5-4 and TRBJ1-1, with TRBD1 matching 9 bases. Unmatched junction bases numbered 9, after V lost 2 bases and J lost 1 base. The CDR3 consists of 17 residues. Germline V gives CDR1 SGHNT, CDR2 YYREEE (reference sequence). CDR3 DNA: TGTGCCAGCAGCTTCCGGACAGGGGCCTTGGAGAACACTGAAGCTTTCTTT. This codes for CASSFRTGALENTEAFF.

The chain is built from TRBV19 and TRBJ1-2; perhaps TRBD1 as D (5 bases). V was cut by 6 bases and J by 7 bases, with 18 bases left in between. This CDR3 spans 14 amino acids. Per the germline V gene, CDR1 is LNHDA and CDR2 is SQIVND (reference sequence). The DNA of the CDR3 is TGTGCCAGTAGCAGGCCGGGGGACTCGGGTGGCTACACCTTC. Translating it yields CASSRPGDSGGYTF. The full variable domain, in which reference TRBV19 and TRBJ1-2 provide the parts outside the CDR3, is DGGITQSPKYLFRKEGQNVTLSCEQNLNHDAMYWYRQDPGQGLRLIYYSQIVNDFQKGDIAEGYSVSREKKESFPLTVTSAQKNPTAFYLCASSRPGDSGGYTFGSGTRLTVV.

The V gene is TRBV5-4, the J gene TRBJ2-5; D is unresolved. This CDR3 has 14 amino acids. Germline loops: CDR1 SGHNT, CDR2 YYREEE (reference sequence). V was clipped by 1 base and J by 1 base, with 8 bases between them. CDR3 nucleotide sequence: TGTGCCAGCAGCTTGAACGGCGTCCAAGAGACCCAGTACTTC. Its translation is CASSLNGVQETQYF.

The chain couples TRBV19 to TRBJ1-5; 7 bases match TRBD1. The ends lost 4 bases at V and 0 bases at J; junction bases unmatched: 9. This CDR3 spans 17 amino acids. The germline CDR1 and CDR2 sequences are LNHDA and SQIVND (reference sequence). In nucleotides, the CDR3 is TGTGCCAGTAGTAGGATGGGAGGGGGCGGTAGCAATCAGCCCCAGCATTTT. This sequence encodes CASSRMGGGGSNQPQHF.

This CDR3 is CASSTYGWSTEAFF. The CDR3 DNA reads as TGTGCCAGCAGCACCTACGGGTGGAGCACTGAAGCTTTCTTT. The chain recombines TRBV9 with TRBJ1-1; D not certain. The germline gives CDR1 SGDLS, CDR2 YYNGEE. V was trimmed by 4 bases and J by 4 bases, leaving 14 bases between them. The CDR3 contains 14 residues.

The chain joins TRBV2 to TRBJ2-7, with TRBD2 identical over 16 bases. The CDR3 is 18 amino acids. Germline CDR1 is SNHLY and CDR2 is FYNNEI. The V and J ends lost 5 bases and 6 bases, in that order; junction bases with no gene match: 13. The CDR3 sequence is CASSNSPGLAGGNREQYF. For the CDR3, the DNA is TGTGCCAGCAGTAACTCCCCGGGACTAGCGGGAGGGAATCGCGAGCAGTACTTC. Full variable domain (rest looked up from reference TRBV2 and TRBJ2-7): EPEVTQTPSHQVTQMGQEVILRCVPISNHLYFYWYRQILGQKVEFLVSFYNNEISEKSEIFDDQFSVERPDGSNFTLKIRSTKLEDSAMYFCASSNSPGLAGGNREQYFGPGTRLTVT.

This rearrangement joins TRBV6-5 to TRBJ2-1, with D perhaps TRBD2 (6 bases). CDR1 is MNHEY and CDR2 is SVGAGI in the germline V gene. This CDR3 region has 14 residues. V was trimmed by 5 bases and J by 8 bases, leaving 16 bases between them. In DNA, the CDR3 is TGTGCCAGCAGTACACGGACTAATGTCCATGAGCAGTTCTTC. It translates to CASSTRTNVHEQFF.

The J gene is TRBJ1-2, the V gene TRBV15, with TRBD1 identical over 7 bases. V shed 0 bases, J shed 5 bases, and the junction held 6 bases outside the gene matches. The germline V gene has CDR1 LNHNV and CDR2 YYDKDF (reference sequence). The CDR3 is made up of 15 amino acids. CDR3 nucleotide sequence: TGTGCCACCAGCAGAGATCCGAACAGGGGTTATGGCTACACCTTC. This gives the protein CATSRDPNRGYGYTF. The variable domain in full, with the rest retrieved from reference TRBV15 and TRBJ1-2, is DAMVIQNPRYQVTQFGKPVTLSCSQTLNHNVMYWYQQKSSQAPKLLFHYYDKDFNNEADTPDNFQSRRPNTSFCFLDIRSPGLGDTAMYLCATSRDPNRGYGYTFGSGTRLTVV.

The rearrangement uses TRBV28 and TRBJ2-7, with D maybe TRBD2 (7 bases). In germline, CDR1 is MDHEN, CDR2 SYDVKM. The CDR3 totals 17 residues. V lost 6 bases, J lost 5 bases, and 26 bases lay in between. CDR3 protein: CASSLSRRGGSRHEQYF. DNA for the CDR3: TGTGCCAGCAGCCTAAGCCGGAGGGGGGGCTCCCGTCACGAGCAGTACTTC.

The CDR3 protein is CASSVNSGRGGEQYF. CDR3 DNA: TGTGCCAGCAGCGTAAATAGCGGGAGGGGTGGCGAGCAGTACTTC. The V gene is TRBV7-8, the J gene TRBJ2-7; 11 bases line up with TRBD2. J gave up 6 bases and V 5 bases, and 9 bases lay outside the gene matches. The CDR3 contains 15 residues. CDR1 SGHVS and CDR2 FQNEAQ come from the germline V gene.

The rearrangement links TRBV27 to TRBJ1-2; D ambiguous. The CDR3 runs to 16 residues. CDR1 MNHEY and CDR2 SMNVEV come from the germline V gene (reference sequence). Trimming shortened V by 1 base and J by 0 bases, and 12 bases separated the two germline ends. The CDR3 loop is CASSLFGLASNYGYTF. Here the CDR3 DNA reads TGTGCCAGCAGTTTATTTGGTTTAGCATCTAACTATGGCTACACCTTC.

The chain couples TRBV5-1 to TRBJ2-5; D tentatively fits TRBD1 or TRBD2 (5 bases each). The length of the CDR3 is 16 residues. Germline V CDR1 and CDR2: SGHRS, YFSETQ. V was pared by 3 bases and J by 5 bases, with 20 bases between. The CDR3 coding sequence is TGCGCCAGCAGCTCAACCGGGACGTCCCGAATCGAGACCCAGTACTTC. Encoded protein: CASSSTGTSRIETQYF.

The V and J genes are TRBV4-1 and TRBJ2-7, with D hard to call. The CDR3 totals 15 residues. Trimming removed 0 bases from V and 0 bases from J, with 9 bases in between. Germline CDR1 MGHRA, CDR2 YSYEKL. The CDR3 protein is CASSQDPVASYEQYF. The CDR3, as DNA: TGCGCCAGCAGCCAAGATCCCGTCGCCTCCTACGAGCAGTACTTC.

The CDR3 nucleotides are TGTGCCAGCAGCCAAGATAACCGGAACTACAATGAGCAGTTCTTC. Translation: CASSQDNRNYNEQFF. This chain joins TRBV14 and TRBJ2-1, with D unresolved. V lost 0 bases, J lost 3 bases, and 9 bases lay in between. Germline V lookup: CDR1 SGHDN, CDR2 FVKESK. This CDR3 has 15 amino acids.

The chain employs TRBV2 and TRBJ2-7, with 13 bases fitting TRBD2. After removal of 7 bases from V and 4 bases from J, the junction contained 4 bases not matched to a gene. Germline V gene lookup returns CDR1 SNHLY and CDR2 FYNNEI. The CDR3 runs to 14 residues. CDR3 nucleotides: TGTGCCAGCACCAGGACTAGCGGGAGTTACGAGCAGTACTTC. This encodes CASTRTSGSYEQYF. The variable domain in full, completed from reference TRBV2 and TRBJ2-7, reads EPEVTQTPSHQVTQMGQEVILRCVPISNHLYFYWYRQILGQKVEFLVSFYNNEISEKSEIFDDQFSVERPDGSNFTLKIRSTKLEDSAMYFCASTRTSGSYEQYFGPGTRLTVT.

The rearrangement uses TRBV27 and TRBJ2-1; perhaps TRBD2 as D (5 bases). The CDR3 runs 13 residues. Germline CDR1 MNHEY, CDR2 SMNVEV (reference sequence). V lost 8 bases and J 8 bases, leaving 16 bases between the germline ends. CDR3 DNA sequence: TGTGCCAGCCGCTGGTTGAACGGGGATGAGCAGTTCTTC. Its protein product is CASRWLNGDEQFF.

The chain couples TRBV29-1 to TRBJ2-1; the D is unclear. V lost 0 bases to trimming and J lost 5 bases, with 14 bases between them. CDR1 is SQVTM, CDR2 ANQGSEA, per germline. The CDR3 sequence is 15 residues long. The CDR3 DNA sequence: TGCAGCGTTGAAGACTTAACTTCTGGCCACAATGAGCAGTTCTTC. It is translated as CSVEDLTSGHNEQFF.

This chain links TRBV5-4 with TRBJ2-4; 14 positions match TRBD2. With V trimmed by 5 bases and J by 0 bases, 7 bases remained unmatched. Germline CDR1 and CDR2: SGHNT and YYREEE (reference sequence). The CDR3 is made up of 18 amino acids. The CDR3 DNA sequence: TGTGCCAGCAGTTCCGGACTAGCGGGAGGACTAGCCAAAAACATTCAGTACTTC. This encodes CASSSGLAGGLAKNIQYF.

Of note for this clone: Distinct nucleotide sequences in the sample also encode this CDR3. This chain links TRBV18 with TRBJ2-7, with D unclear. Trimming pared 2 bases from V and 0 bases from J, leaving 8 bases between. This CDR3 region has 14 residues. CDR1 KGHSH and CDR2 LQKENI come from the germline V gene. Written as DNA, the CDR3 is TGTGCCAGCTCACCAAAAGACAACTCCTACGAGCAGTACTTC. This sequence encodes CASSPKDNSYEQYF.